This record concerns one T cell receptor beta chain sequence. Terminally differentiated effector memory CD45RA+ cells were excluded from the naive CD8 cells, which were CD45RO-negative and positively selected for CCR7. The source of the sample is a study of shared clonotypes between healthy human individuals. Method: immunoSEQ multiplex PCR; TCRdb's copy keeps in-frame clones and lacks some. The data contain about 610,000 clones, 95% to 96% of them seen just once; the ten biggest clones take up approximately 0.12%. The V and J ends lost 10 bases and 0 bases, in that order; junction bases with no gene match: 7. CDR1 is SNHLY and CDR2 is FYNNEI in the germline V gene. The CDR3 is 15 residues long.

The sample taken for sequencing was naive CD8+ T cells sorted from blood. The V and J genes are TRBV2 and TRBJ1-5; 9 positions agree with TRBD1. The source is a woman aged 25 to 39 in good health. The CDR3 DNA reads TGTGCCACCGGGACAGGGACGATTAGCAATCAGCCCCAGCATTTT. It encodes CATGTGTISNQPQHF.